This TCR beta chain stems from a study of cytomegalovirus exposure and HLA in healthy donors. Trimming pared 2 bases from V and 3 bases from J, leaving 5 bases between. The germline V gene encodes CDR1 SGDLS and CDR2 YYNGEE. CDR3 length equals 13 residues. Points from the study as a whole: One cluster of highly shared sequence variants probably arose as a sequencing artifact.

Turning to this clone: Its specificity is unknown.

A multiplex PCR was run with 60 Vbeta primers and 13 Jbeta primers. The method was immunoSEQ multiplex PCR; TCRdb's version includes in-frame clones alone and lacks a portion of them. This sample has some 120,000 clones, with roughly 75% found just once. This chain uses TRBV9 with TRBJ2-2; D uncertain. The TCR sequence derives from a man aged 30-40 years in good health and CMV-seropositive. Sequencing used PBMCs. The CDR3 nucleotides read TGTGCCAGCAGCGTTGGAGACACCGGGGAGCTGTTTTTT. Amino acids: CASSVGDTGELFF.